The 5 T cell receptor beta chains listed next were all sequenced from one sample in a study of shared clonotypes between healthy human individuals. Clones were sequenced by immunoSEQ multiplex PCR, and TCRdb holds only the in-frame ones, with some missing. In the table there are fewer than 3 million clones, 92% of which are singletons. Sequences were obtained from naive CD4+ T cells from PBMCs. The subset here: CD45RA+ positively selected. Source of these receptors: a man aged 18 to 29 in good health. Some clones in this sample may be carry-over from other donors' samples.

This rearrangement joins TRBV4-2 to TRBJ2-5; 9 positions match TRBD2. V lost 6 bases, J lost 1 base, and 12 bases stayed unmatched. From germline, CDR1 is LGHNA and CDR2 YNFKEQ. The CDR3 runs 17 residues. CDR3: CASSLKREALIQETQYF. The CDR3 DNA reads as TGTGCCAGCAGTCTAAAGCGGGAGGCTCTGATCCAAGAGACCCAGTACTTC.

V is TRBV6-1 and J is TRBJ1-1, with a tentative D call TRBD1 (6 bases). Looked up from germline, CDR1 is MNHNS and CDR2 is SASEGT. CDR3 size: 13 residues. V was trimmed by 4 bases and J by 11 bases, leaving 17 bases between them. CDR3 protein: CASSGGPQLGAFF. The CDR3 DNA reads TGTGCCAGCAGTGGGGGGCCCCAGCTGGGGGCTTTCTTT.

The chain carries TRBV7-8 and TRBJ2-7, with 8 bases aligning to TRBD2. Per germline, CDR1 SGHVS and CDR2 FQNEAQ. This CDR3 spans 15 amino acids. Trimming at V came to 2 bases and at J to 2 bases, leaving 5 bases not matched to a gene. The CDR3 loop reads CASSLSGLAAYEQYF. The CDR3 coding sequence is TGTGCCAGCAGCTTATCTGGACTAGCAGCCTACGAGCAGTACTTC.

Concerning this clone itself: In the same sample, other DNA sequences code for this CDR3. The gene calls are TRBV5-1 and TRBJ1-1; D is ambiguous. CDR1 is SGHRS and CDR2 is YFSETQ in the germline V gene. The CDR3 length is 14 residues. The germline V and J ends were trimmed by 0 bases and 2 bases, with 8 bases remaining between them. The CDR3 loop is CASSLDRGNTEAFF. CDR3 DNA: TGCGCCAGCAGCTTGGACCGGGGTAACACTGAAGCTTTCTTT.

The V and J genes are TRBV5-1 and TRBJ1-5; D gene uncertain. CDR3 size: 13 residues. CDR1 and CDR2 from the germline V gene are SGHRS and YFSETQ. Trimming removed 3 bases at V and 6 bases at J, with 10 bases between. The CDR3 loop reads CASSYDMGQPQHF. In DNA, the CDR3 is TGCGCCAGCAGCTACGATATGGGTCAGCCCCAGCATTTT.